The subject of this entry is one T cell receptor (beta chain). It has no known antigen specificity. Within one base of it there is no much larger clone, and no base qualities were kept. CDR1 and CDR2, looked up from the germline V gene (reference sequence), are DFQATT and SNEGSKA. Trimming costs V 3 bases and J 1 base, and their ends lie 10 bases apart. From cysteine to phenylalanine, the CDR3 is 13 amino acids long. The read is trimmed to its CDR3 DNA, 39 bases read in frame from base 1. Deep-resolution immunoSEQ TCR-beta sequencing was performed on DNA from uncultured naive and memory CD4+ T cells. The paper's data handling went like this. During preprocessing, nonproductive sequences were removed, along with CDR3s that did not begin with C, did not end with F or W, or were shorter than 7 amino acids. Cultured and uncultured naive and memory CD4+ repertoires were searched for previously identified spike- and CEF-reactive CDR3s. After three terminal residues were trimmed from each end, CDR3 homology was quantified as pairwise Levenshtein distance using the stringdist R package. The source is immuneACCESS, and TCRdb retained only in-frame sequences with V and J called. Part of the clones is not carried over; for the studies checked, unresolved V genes explain less than half of this, and the remainder is unexplained. D and trimming were read from the DNA, whereas the V and J calls and clone size are those reported in that table. This sample gives approximately 37,000 clones in total; over 75% of them show up just once. The ten largest account for approximately 3.1% of the sample.

This record comes from a study of CD4 T cells in relation to SARS-CoV-2 and coronaviruses listed by TCRdb under 2021. Background on the whole study: A median age of approximately 37 years, with a range of about 21 to 75 years, was recorded for the full convalescent cohort of around 12 patients. The approximately 12 convalescent patients included 8 males and 4 females; two subjects were Hispanic. Shared crossreactive spike epitopes were mapped to their HLA restriction using patient-derived lymphoblastoid cell lines. At the level of individual TCR clonotypes, the study evaluated whether memory CD4+ T cells crossreact between the spike proteins of SARS-CoV-2 and those of common cold coronaviruses. The Adaptive Biotechnologies TCR-sequencing kit was used to sequence samples from a few pre-COVID donors and the naive versus memory experiments, while other data came from Illumina-based sequencing. A different, Illumina-based TCR-beta assay was used to sequence expansion assays from other donors in the study.

Naive and memory CD4+ T cells were separated from cryopreserved PBMCs by first enriching for CD4 and then performing EasySep naive CD4+ T cell enrichment. PBMCs were isolated from leukapheresis product or whole blood by Ficoll-Paque PLUS gradient centrifugation. PBMCs were either cryopreserved at -140°C or used fresh in the expansion assay. The QIAamp Micro DNA Kit was used to extract genomic DNA from the CD4+ T cells. General conclusions and limits of the study: Significantly weaker SARS-CoV-2-driven expansion was shown by crossreactive clones than by monoreactive clones, consistent with antigenic imprinting. About 65% of donors had memory CD4+ clonotypes that crossrecognized SARS-CoV-2 and at least one common cold coronavirus spike. Crossreactivity analysis centred on spike protein, so crossreactivity against other viral proteins was not assessed. Pre-pandemic and post-infection samples were not both contributed by any donor, so tracing of the source of pre-existing responses was limited. Small numbers of patients and of tested TCRs were a limitation of the study. Naive versus memory sequencing indicated the assay detects memory recall responses rather than primary responses primed during culture.

This TCR was sampled from an adult with COVID-19. The sample was memory CD4+ T cells from PBMCs. Per the publication, the cell subset or site label means: memory (non-naive) CD4+ T cells. The sequence is built from TRBV20-1 and TRBJ2-7; no D segment can be confidently identified. The DNA is TGCAGTGCTAGTAGACCTGGGTCCTACGAGCAGTACTTC. It is translated as CSASRPGSYEQYF.